This T cell receptor beta chain was identified in a study of PD-L1 blockade in urothelial cancer (dated by TCRdb to 2017 to 2019). Looking at the study overall: All patients started therapy at some point between 2014 and 2016 and received atezolizumab 1,200 mg intravenously every 3 weeks. The study, an exploratory multi-omic analysis, examined somatic, immune and clinical correlates of response to PD-L1 blockade with atezolizumab in urothelial cancer. Roughly 9 patients reached durable clinical benefit, while 15 to 20 patients did not. Patients had an ECOG performance status of 0 or 1 and had received between 0 and 3 prior chemotherapy regimens. Durable clinical benefit was defined as a progression-free survival longer than 6 months, and TCR features were additionally tested against progression-free survival and overall survival. Pretreatment blood TCR-seq was available for about 27 patients, at least one posttreatment blood collection was obtained for around 25 patients, and tumor TCR-seq was available for around 25 patients. Blood samples gave a median of around 130,000 T cells and 88,000 or so unique TCRs, with a median clonality of approximately 0.08. Whole exome sequencing and RNA sequencing of pretreatment tumors were performed alongside TCR sequencing in the same patients. Pretreatment tumor samples, along with matched peripheral blood collected serially before and after atezolizumab treatment, underwent TCR sequencing. About 90% of the 29 patients were identified as males with urothelial cancer of bladder origin, and a prior smoking history was reported by 18 of 29 patients. Blood samples were analyzed at two time points: 3 weeks after treatment start (second dose) and 6 weeks after treatment start. Paper-wide results and their limitations: Patients with durable benefit showed greater expansion of tumor-associated TCR clones in peripheral blood 3 weeks after starting treatment (n ≈ 21, p = 0.022). Because the sample size was small (n of about 29) and many exploratory analyses were performed, the results are intended to be hypothesis-generating. A pretreatment peripheral blood TCR clonality below the median was linked to improved progression-free and overall survival.

Each PCR received spiked-in synthetic TCR analog templates so that absolute template abundance could be estimated from read counts. TCRbeta CDR3 regions were amplified from genomic DNA with bias-controlled V and J gene primers using the immunoSEQ assay. Sequencing of rearranged TCRbeta segments was done at approximately 20X coverage. As for the authors' bioinformatics: Clustering was used to correct sequencing errors, and CDR3s were annotated against IMGT to assign V, D and J genes. Downstream analyses used only productive TCRbeta rearrangements and left out out-of-frame or stop-codon sequences. Clonality was calculated as one minus the Shannon entropy normalized by the log of the number of unique productive sequences. Clones differing between time points or between blood and tumor were identified by Fisher's exact test with Benjamini-Hochberg correction at adjusted p below 0.01. Sourced from immuneACCESS, this table was stored by TCRdb with only in-frame sequences that have V and J called. A share of the clones is absent; for the studies checked, an unresolved V gene accounts for under half, and the remainder has no known explanation. The V and J calls and clone size were taken over from that table, and D and trimming were inferred from the DNA. The sample contains under 80,000 clones, 75% to 85% of them found a single time. The top ten constitute around 6% of the sample.

For CDR1 and CDR2, the germline V gene lists SNHLY and FYNNEI. V and J lose 6 bases and 3 bases, and a span of 6 bases separates them. The CDR3 starts with the cysteine, ends with the phenylalanine, and has 13 residues. The sequence is cut down to CDR3 DNA, 39 bases in frame from base 1. This clone appeared once. The target of this receptor is not known. Per-base quality was not reported, and no clone a single base away is much larger than it. Per the publication, the time point label means: pretreatment peripheral blood. A cohort of some 29 patients with locally advanced or metastatic urothelial carcinoma, treated at Memorial Sloan Kettering on a trial protocol, was included. Peripheral blood mononuclear cells were collected pretreatment and during treatment, with between 1 and 8 total time points obtained per patient. The Qiagen DNeasy Blood extraction kit was used to purify genomic DNA from total PBMCs and tumor samples. Collected pretreatment and during treatment, PBMCs were isolated and stored as previously described.

The chain links TRBV2 with TRBJ2-6; a weak D assignment points to TRBD2 (5 bases agree). This TCR was sampled from a man between 65 and 80 years old with urothelial cancer. The sample here was PBMCs, taken around atezolizumab (anti-PD-L1) treatment. The CDR3 amino acid sequence is: CASRRDGANVLTF. The DNA is TGTGCCAGCAGGAGGGATGGGGCCAACGTCCTGACTTTC.